The following is a T cell receptor beta chain sequence with its context. Germline V lookup: CDR1 SGHNT, CDR2 YYREEE (reference sequence). This CDR3 is 15 amino acids long. Trimming cost V 6 bases and J 2 bases, with 15 bases left between them. Described treatment: about 20 received Ad26.COV2.S at low or high dose, single or two shots; five or six received placebo; per-sample allocation not given. The investigators took samples on day 63 after the first vaccine or placebo injection. Aged 18-55 years, donor was enrolled in Boston in about 2020. This entry is derived from a study of Ad26.COV2.S vaccination and SARS-CoV-2 variants. Produced via immunoSEQ multiplex PCR; TCRdb's table is partial and in-frame only. The repertoire holds about 350,000 clones, roughly 91% seen once, with around 5% in the top ten.

This rearrangement joins TRBV5-4 to TRBJ1-5; D is possibly TRBD1 (6 bases). The sample consisted of peripheral blood, taken in a trial of Ad26.COV2.S vaccine versus placebo. The source of this sequence is a person between 18 and 59 years old who received the Ad26.COV2.S COVID-19 vaccine or a placebo. CDR3 sequence reads: CASNLQGGGNQPQHF. The CDR3 DNA follows: TGTGCCAGCAACCTACAGGGCGGTGGCAATCAGCCCCAGCATTTT.